The 25 T cell receptor beta chains reported below all come from one sample, sequenced in a study of T cell responses to AZD1222 COVID-19 vaccine. Clones were sequenced by immunoSEQ multiplex PCR, and TCRdb holds only the in-frame ones, with some missing. This sample yields around 47,000 clones, of which 80% are seen a single time; 20% to 25% belongs to the top ten. Here the sequenced sample was peripheral blood, taken 28 days after the second dose of the MenACWY control vaccine. These receptors were obtained from an adult who received the MenACWY meningococcal vaccine as a control.

The J gene is TRBJ2-3, the V gene TRBV2; 9 nucleotides match TRBD2. This CDR3 is built from 15 residues. CDR1 and CDR2 (germline): SNHLY, FYNNEI. J gave up 0 bases and V 5 bases, and 3 bases lay outside the gene matches. Written as DNA, the CDR3 is TGTGCCAGCAGTCTGGCGGGAGGGAGCACAGATACGCAGTATTTT. Its protein is CASSLAGGSTDTQYF.

The chain is built from TRBV19 and TRBJ1-1, with 8 bases fitting TRBD1. Germline V gene lookup returns CDR1 LNHDA and CDR2 SQIVND (reference sequence). The V gene end was trimmed by 5 bases and the J gene end by 1 base; junction bases not matched to a gene: 9. The CDR3 spans 16 residues. The CDR3 sequence is CASSPGQGRTNTEAFF. The CDR3 nucleotides read TGTGCCAGTAGTCCTGGACAGGGCAGGACGAACACTGAAGCTTTCTTT.

The rearrangement joins TRBV29-1 to TRBJ2-5; TRBD2 agrees at 9 bases. With V trimmed by 4 bases and J by 3 bases, 3 bases remained unmatched. This CDR3 has 13 amino acids. Per the germline V gene, CDR1 is SQVTM and CDR2 is ANQGSEA. CDR3 residues: CSVGASGKETQYF. Here the CDR3 DNA reads TGCAGCGTTGGGGCTAGCGGGAAAGAGACCCAGTACTTC.

The rearrangement uses TRBV6-1 and TRBJ1-5; D is unclear. CDR3 length equals 15 residues. Trimming removed 2 bases from V and 4 bases from J, with 12 bases in between. Germline-derived CDR1 and CDR2 are MNHNS and SASEGT. The CDR3 region is CASSERGSVNQPQHF. The CDR3 DNA follows: TGTGCCAGCAGTGAACGAGGGAGTGTGAATCAGCCCCAGCATTTT.

DNA of the CDR3: TGTGCCAGCAGCCCCGGACGGACTTACTCTGGAAACACCATATATTTT. It codes for CASSPGRTYSGNTIYF. This sequence joins TRBV7-9 and TRBJ1-3; unclear D gene. V lost 5 bases to trimming and J lost 0 bases, with 14 bases between them. CDR1 and CDR2 (germline): SEHNR, FQNEAQ (reference sequence). This CDR3 is built from 16 residues.

This clone was observed a handful of times. The chain is built from TRBV7-6 and TRBJ1-5; 7 nucleotides agree with TRBD1. Losses at the gene ends were 1 base for V and 6 bases for J; bases not matched to a gene: 6. Germline CDR1 SGHVS, CDR2 FNYEAQ. This CDR3 is built from 15 residues. The CDR3 protein is CASSLEDREGQPQHF. In DNA, the CDR3 is TGTGCCAGCAGCTTAGAAGACAGGGAGGGTCAGCCCCAGCATTTT.

The CDR3 DNA is TGCGCCAGCACGAGCGGGAGCCCCTACAATGAGCAGTTCTTC. Translating gives CASTSGSPYNEQFF. The V gene is TRBV10-2, the J gene TRBJ2-1; 8 nucleotides line up with TRBD2. V shed 7 bases, J shed 2 bases, and the junction held 4 bases outside the gene matches. Germline CDR1 is WSHSY and CDR2 is SAAADI. The CDR3 is 14 amino acids.

The V gene is TRBV6-5, the J gene TRBJ1-5, with D maybe TRBD1 (5 bases). Trimming shortened V by 5 bases and J by 5 bases, and 16 bases separated the two germline ends. The CDR3 sequence is 15 residues long. CDR1 is MNHEY and CDR2 is SVGAGI in the germline V gene. CDR3 DNA sequence: TGTGCCAGCAGTCCCCCTCTCAGGGAAGATCAGCCCCAGCATTTT. Amino acid sequence: CASSPPLREDQPQHF.

The chain is built from TRBV18 and TRBJ1-2; 7 nucleotides align to TRBD1. The CDR3 has 15 residues. J gave up 4 bases and V 5 bases, and 10 bases lay outside the gene matches. Germline loops: CDR1 KGHSH, CDR2 LQKENI. The CDR3 region has the DNA TGTGCCAGCTCAGCGACGACGGGACAGAGCTATGGCTACACCTTC. Translation: CASSATTGQSYGYTF.

The genes are TRBV30 and TRBJ1-2; D is unresolved. CDR1 is GTSNPN and CDR2 is SVGIG in the germline V gene (reference sequence). The V gene lost 8 bases and the J gene lost 8 bases, with 21 bases spanning the gap. The CDR3 spans 13 residues. The CDR3 DNA reads TGTGCCGGTTCTAGCTTATTCGTGGGGGGCTACACCTTC. This sequence encodes CAGSSLFVGGYTF.

The rearrangement uses TRBV29-1 and TRBJ1-2; D is undetermined. CDR1 and CDR2 (germline): SQVTM, ANQGSEA. The CDR3 has 13 residues. V was clipped by 3 bases and J by 4 bases, with 12 bases between them. CDR3 residues: CSVDSEGSYGYTF. CDR3 sequence (DNA): TGCAGCGTTGACTCTGAGGGCTCCTATGGCTACACCTTC.

The V and J genes are TRBV5-1 and TRBJ2-1; D perhaps matches TRBD2 (6 bases). V lost 0 bases, J lost 4 bases, and 14 bases lay in between. The CDR3 extends over 16 amino acids. In germline, CDR1 is SGHRS, CDR2 YFSETQ. The CDR3, as DNA: TGCGCCAGCAGCTTGGGTGTTAGCGGACCTTACAATGAGCAGTTCTTC. Residues: CASSLGVSGPYNEQFF.

J is TRBJ1-5 and V is TRBV18; 9 positions match TRBD1. The V and J ends lost 4 bases and 3 bases, in that order; junction bases with no gene match: 4. The CDR3 covers 15 residues. Germline CDR1 KGHSH, CDR2 LQKENI. CDR3 region: CASSQGTGNNQPQHF. The DNA of the CDR3 is TGTGCCAGCTCACAGGGGACAGGGAACAATCAGCCCCAGCATTTT.

In this sample, this clone turned up once. CDR3: CAKYEQYF. The CDR3 region has the DNA TGCGCCAAATACGAGCAGTACTTC. The chain couples TRBV10-1 to TRBJ2-7; D unclear. Trimming removed 10 bases from V and 4 bases from J, with 2 bases in between. CDR3 size: 8 residues. From germline, CDR1 is WNHNN and CDR2 SYGVQD (reference sequence).

This chain links TRBV9 with TRBJ1-1; no reliable D call. Trimming removed 6 bases at V and 2 bases at J, with 11 bases between. CDR1 SGDLS and CDR2 YYNGEE come from the germline V gene. The CDR3 is made up of 13 amino acids. The CDR3 DNA sequence: TGTGCCAGCAACAAGGGCGGAAACACTGAAGCTTTCTTT. This codes for CASNKGGNTEAFF.

The genes are TRBV30 and TRBJ1-2, with a tentative D call TRBD1 (6 bases). The germline gives CDR1 GTSNPN, CDR2 SVGIG (reference sequence). The CDR3 spans 15 residues. Trimming left V 7 bases short and J 7 bases short, with 25 bases between. In DNA, the CDR3 is TGTGCCTCTTTACCGGGGCGCCTGAGACAGGCTGGCTACACCTTC. As protein: CASLPGRLRQAGYTF.

The genes are TRBV5-1 and TRBJ2-3, with 8 bases aligning to TRBD1. CDR1 is SGHRS, CDR2 YFSETQ, per germline. There are 19 residues in the CDR3. The V gene end was trimmed by 0 bases and the J gene end by 2 bases; junction bases not matched to a gene: 14. CDR3 DNA sequence: TGCGCCAGCAGCTTGGGGGGATGGGACAGGTGGGCCATCACAGATACGCAGTATTTT. Translated, it gives CASSLGGWDRWAITDTQYF.

This rearrangement joins TRBV2 to TRBJ2-7, with 9 bases identical to TRBD1. V lost 4 bases, J lost 10 bases, and 8 bases stayed unmatched. This CDR3 is built from 13 residues. CDR1 and CDR2 from the germline V gene are SNHLY and FYNNEI. CDR3 protein: CASSVDRGGLQYV. The CDR3 DNA follows: TGTGCCAGCAGTGTAGACAGGGGGGGTCTTCAGTACGTC.

This sequence joins TRBV18 and TRBJ2-7; 8 bases are shared with TRBD1. Germline V gene lookup returns CDR1 KGHSH and CDR2 LQKENI. The CDR3 sequence is 13 residues long. V was pared by 3 bases and J by 9 bases, with 7 bases of the junction left unmatched. The CDR3 coding sequence is TGTGCCAGCTCACCTACGGACAGGGTGGCGCAGTACGTC. Its protein is CASSPTDRVAQYV.

This clone was counted between two and nine times. The V call is TRBV21-1, the J call TRBJ2-7; TRBD1, the table's D call, was not compared with the DNA. TRBV21-1 is a listed pseudogene. The CDR3 extends over 16 amino acids. The chain's CDR3 is CASSPPAGTGKYEQYV. CDR3 nucleotides: TGTGCCAGCAGCCCCCCGGCCGGGACAGGGAAGTACGAGCAGTACGTC.

The CDR3 spells CASSEAAWDTTYEQYV. In DNA form, the CDR3 reads TGTGCCAGCAGTGAAGCCGCCTGGGACACCACCTACGAGCAGTACGTC. The chain links TRBV6-1 to TRBJ2-7; D is possibly TRBD1 (6 bases). Per the germline V gene, CDR1 is MNHNS and CDR2 is SASEGT. Trimming shortened V by 0 bases and J by 2 bases, and 14 bases separated the two germline ends. The length of the CDR3 is 16 residues.

The chain carries TRBV2 and TRBJ1-2; no clear D. Per germline, CDR1 SNHLY and CDR2 FYNNEI. The CDR3 extends over 14 amino acids. Trimming cost V 6 bases and J 2 bases, with 13 bases left between them. CDR3: CASRSLLENYGYTF. The CDR3 nucleotides read TGTGCCAGCAGATCACTACTGGAGAACTATGGCTACACCTTC.

CDR3 region: CASSDLGGRYGEQFF. The CDR3 DNA follows: TGTGCCAGCAGTGACCTAGGGGGTAGGTACGGTGAGCAGTTCTTC. This chain joins TRBV2 and TRBJ2-1; D is possibly TRBD1 (6 bases). This CDR3 is built from 15 residues. Trimming shortened V by 3 bases and J by 9 bases, and 18 bases separated the two germline ends. CDR1 SNHLY and CDR2 FYNNEI come from the germline V gene.

This chain links TRBV5-4 with TRBJ2-5, with TRBD1 matching 8 bases. CDR3 length: 13 amino acids. J was trimmed by 4 bases and V by 4 bases; bases with no gene match: 3. Per the germline V gene, CDR1 is SGHNT and CDR2 is YYREEE (reference sequence). The CDR3 DNA sequence: TGTGCCAGCAGCCCACAGGGGGGAGAGACCCAGTACTTC. Its translation: CASSPQGGETQYF.

This clone was observed a handful of times. The gene calls are TRBV20-1 and TRBJ1-2, with 8 bases identical to TRBD1. Germline V gene lookup returns CDR1 DFQATT and CDR2 SNEGSKA (reference sequence). The CDR3 loop spans 12 amino acids. The V and J ends lost 3 bases and 8 bases, in that order; junction bases with no gene match: 5. The CDR3 coding sequence is TGCAGTGCTAGTAAGCCAGGGGGCGGCTACACCTTC. It yields the protein CSASKPGGGYTF.